These 16 T cell receptor beta chains originate from one sample sequenced in a study of long-term antiretroviral therapy in people with HIV. Sequencing relied on immunoSEQ assay v3.0, run at survey level. The protocol was immunoSEQ multiplex PCR, while the TCRdb copy is restricted to in-frame clones and leaves out a portion. The sample yields about 32,000 clones, 97% seen once. The source was unsorted PBMCs, collected 7.6 years after starting antiretroviral therapy. The receptors were sampled from a man aged 30 to 39 with HIV.

The V call is TRBV27, the J call TRBJ1-4; 8 bases fit TRBD1. Germline lookup yields CDR1 MNHEY and CDR2 SMNVEV (reference sequence). The CDR3 runs 15 residues. The V gene end was trimmed by 3 bases and the J gene end by 8 bases; junction bases not matched to a gene: 8. The CDR3 loop reads CASSLSGGGSEKLFF. The CDR3 coding sequence is TGTGCCAGCAGTTTGTCAGGGGGCGGATCCGAAAAACTGTTTTTT.

The chain joins TRBV6-5 to TRBJ2-3, with a weak D call TRBD1 (5 bases). V lost 4 bases and J 1 base, leaving 9 bases between the germline ends. Germline V gene lookup returns CDR1 MNHEY and CDR2 SVGAGI. This CDR3 has 14 residues. The CDR3 reads CASSLGEGTDTQYF. CDR3 bases: TGTGCCAGCAGTTTAGGGGAAGGCACAGATACGCAGTATTTT.

This chain links TRBV7-9 with TRBJ1-1; D perhaps matches TRBD1 (6 bases). The V end lost 2 bases, the J end lost 2 bases, and 15 bases lay between the germline ends. Germline CDR1 is SEHNR and CDR2 is FQNEAQ (reference sequence). This CDR3 is 16 amino acids long. The CDR3 DNA is TGTGCCAGCAGCTTAAATCCATTTGGGGGCAACACTGAAGCTTTCTTT. Translation gives CASSLNPFGGNTEAFF.

V gene TRBV7-9 combines with J gene TRBJ1-2; the D is unclear. Deletions cut 5 bases from V and 2 bases from J, with 15 bases between. Germline CDR1 and CDR2: SEHNR and FQNEAQ (reference sequence). This CDR3 has 15 residues. The CDR3 reads CASSPFVGINYGYTF. DNA of the CDR3: TGTGCCAGCAGCCCATTTGTGGGGATCAACTATGGCTACACCTTC.

The V and J genes are TRBV9 and TRBJ2-3; D gene unclear. The CDR3 length is 11 residues. CDR1 is SGDLS and CDR2 is YYNGEE in the germline V gene. V lost 7 bases and J lost 2, with 5 bases in between. The CDR3 spells CASGNTDTQYF. The DNA of the CDR3 is TGTGCCAGCGGCAACACAGATACGCAGTATTTT.

The chain combines TRBV7-9 with TRBJ1-2; perhaps TRBD1 as D (5 bases). Trimming pared 5 bases from V and 2 bases from J, leaving 18 bases between. Germline lookup yields CDR1 SEHNR and CDR2 FQNEAQ (reference sequence). The CDR3 length is 16 residues. The CDR3 sequence is CASSPIGQIDNYGYTF. CDR3 sequence (DNA): TGTGCCAGCAGCCCAATCGGACAAATCGACAACTATGGCTACACCTTC. The full variable domain, in which reference TRBV7-9 and TRBJ1-2 provide the parts outside the CDR3, is DTGVSQNPRHKITKRGQNVTFRCDPISEHNRLYWYRQTLGQGPEFLTYFQNEAQLEKSRLLSDRFSAERPKGSFSTLEIQRTEQGDSAMYLCASSPIGQIDNYGYTFGSGTRLTVV.

The rearrangement links TRBV2 to TRBJ1-1; possibly TRBD1 for D (6 bases). The CDR3 length is 15 residues. V was clipped by 4 bases and J by 5 bases, with 17 bases between them. Germline lookup yields CDR1 SNHLY and CDR2 FYNNEI. The CDR3 is CASSAIGGPSTEAFF. The DNA of the CDR3 is TGTGCCAGCAGTGCGATCGGGGGCCCTTCGACTGAAGCTTTCTTT.

CDR3 protein: CASPLQGGTGELFF. For the CDR3, the DNA is TGTGCCAGTCCCCTCCAGGGGGGCACCGGGGAGCTGTTTTTT. The V gene is TRBV2, the J gene TRBJ2-2; possible D gene TRBD1, 7 bases. Trimming shortened V by 9 bases and J by 4 bases, and 15 bases separated the two germline ends. The germline V gene has CDR1 SNHLY and CDR2 FYNNEI. The CDR3 runs 14 residues.

This rearrangement joins TRBV9 to TRBJ1-2, with 10 bases fitting TRBD1. The CDR3 runs to 16 residues. CDR1 and CDR2 from the germline V gene are SGDLS and YYNGEE. Trimming at V came to 4 bases and at J to 6 bases, leaving 12 bases not matched to a gene. CDR3 nucleotide sequence: TGTGCCAGCAGCACTCGGGACAGGGGCTGGGGGGATGGCTACACCTTC. This translates into CASSTRDRGWGDGYTF.

V and J are TRBV5-4 and TRBJ2-7, with D perhaps TRBD1 or TRBD2 (5 bases each). V was cut by 2 bases and J by 0 bases, with 9 bases left in between. Germline V gives CDR1 SGHNT, CDR2 YYREEE (reference sequence). The CDR3 runs to 14 residues. This CDR3 is CASSFDGTSYEQYF. The CDR3 DNA reads as TGTGCCAGCAGCTTCGACGGGACCTCCTACGAGCAGTACTTC.

CDR3 DNA sequence: TGTGCCAGCAGCTTAGGGGTAAGGGGCGCGAGCAATCAGCCCCAGCATTTT. Its protein product is CASSLGVRGASNQPQHF. J is TRBJ1-5 and V is TRBV7-8; tentative D call: TRBD1 (5 bases). The CDR3 has 17 residues. The V end was cut by 1 base, the J end by 1 base, with 14 bases between. Germline CDR1 and CDR2: SGHVS and FQNEAQ.

The J gene is TRBJ2-3, the V gene TRBV9, with D unresolved. The germline V gene has CDR1 SGDLS and CDR2 YYNGEE. The CDR3 sequence is 12 residues long. V was shortened by 4 bases and J by 3 bases, with 6 bases between the two germline ends. CDR3 bases: TGTGCCAGCAGCAAGTTAACAGATACGCAGTATTTT. It encodes CASSKLTDTQYF.

This chain uses TRBV28 with TRBJ2-2; 7 bases agree with TRBD1. The CDR3 consists of 15 residues. In germline, CDR1 is MDHEN, CDR2 SYDVKM. The ends lost 4 bases at V and 7 bases at J; junction bases unmatched: 9. The CDR3 protein is CASSWPGQAVGELFF. The CDR3, as DNA: TGTGCCAGCAGTTGGCCTGGACAGGCGGTCGGGGAGCTGTTTTTT.

V gene TRBV12-5 combines with J gene TRBJ2-3, with 7 bases aligning to TRBD1. The V gene end was trimmed by 6 bases and the J gene end by 4 bases; junction bases not matched to a gene: 7. Germline values: CDR1 LGHNT, CDR2 FRNRAP. This CDR3 has 14 amino acids. CDR3 sequence: CASGPRTGSDTQYF. In DNA form, the CDR3 reads TGTGCTAGTGGCCCTAGGACAGGTTCAGATACGCAGTATTTT.

The chain joins TRBV6-6 to TRBJ1-6; a weak D match, TRBD1 (5 bases). The CDR3 totals 15 residues. Germline values: CDR1 MNHNY, CDR2 SVGAGI (reference sequence). V dropped 0 bases and J dropped 10 bases, with 13 bases sitting between them. CDR3 sequence reads: CASSYSRDPNSPLHF. The CDR3 DNA is TGTGCCAGCAGTTACTCGAGGGACCCGAACTCACCCCTCCACTTT.

This chain connects TRBV6-6 to TRBJ1-6; D might be TRBD1 (5 bases). Germline CDR1 is MNHNY and CDR2 is SVGAGI (reference sequence). The CDR3 extends over 15 amino acids. V was clipped by 7 bases and J by 11 bases, with 21 bases between them. In nucleotides, the CDR3 is TGTGCCAGCACAAAGGGGTCCCCTTGGGCGGCACCCCTCCACTTT. Translation gives CASTKGSPWAAPLHF.